This T cell receptor beta chain is drawn from a study of blood T cells in healthy people across ages. This CDR3 region has 13 residues. The trim removed 3 bases at V and 9 bases at J, leaving 2 bases unmatched. The germline V gene has CDR1 DFQATT and CDR2 SNEGSKA (reference sequence). With a J-beta primer mix and a sample-barcoded 5' primer, a second PCR ran roughly 7 to 11 cycles. TCRdb analysed the 5' RACE reads with MiXCR anew, one entry per CDR3 protein. The sample yields 750,000 to 850,000 distinct CDR3 sequences, roughly 25% seen once. The data were also submitted as part of a second study, on T cells of mothers and their children.

The clonotype comes from a boy aged 5-17 years in good health. The sequencing sample was made of blood. The genes are TRBV20-1 and TRBJ2-1; 13 bases line up with TRBD2. CDR3 residues: CSASGLAGVEQFF. The CDR3 DNA is TGCAGTGCTAGTGGACTAGCGGGAGTTGAGCAGTTCTTC.